This TCR beta chain was sequenced for a study of CD8+ T cells in alopecia areata. Overall study context: A 6-month period off drug followed tofacitinib, which lasted 6 to 18 months. Points from the study as a whole: Higher clonality than in normal scalp was seen in lesional scalp, especially alopecia totalis/universalis. Resident alphabeta T-cell populations of normal skin are likewise subject to sequencing in scalp samples.

The CDR3 contains 15 residues. V was clipped by 4 bases and J by 5 bases, with 14 bases between them. The germline CDR1 and CDR2 sequences are PRHDT and FYEKMQ (reference sequence). This clone was seen a single time. Its specificity is unknown. Treatment here: oral pan-JAK inhibitor, 5-10 mg twice daily. RNA extraction and reverse transcription yielded cDNA as sequencing template. Sequencing used immunoSEQ multiplex PCR; TCRdb keeps in-frame clones, though not all of them. The data show fewer than 100,000 clones, just over 70% seen once. The source was CD8+ T cells sorted from blood, collected at week 44, from a patient treated with tofacitinib. The clonotype originates from a human donor with alopecia areata. V usage is TRBV13 and J usage is TRBJ2-2; possibly TRBD1 or TRBD2 for D (6 bases each). CDR3 nucleotide sequence: TGTGCCAGCAGCTCTACGGGGGCGGGTACCGGGGAGCTGTTTTTT. This sequence encodes CASSSTGAGTGELFF.